These T cell receptor beta chains were read from a single sample in a study of graft-versus-host responses after intestinal transplantation. Sequencing was performed with immunoSEQ multiplex PCR; in TCRdb, only in-frame clones are kept and a portion is missing. The data contain fewer than 85,000 clones, roughly 84% of them singletons. Their antigen targets remain unknown. Sample: unstimulated CD4+ T cells sorted from spleen or lymph node cells, taken before transplant. The receptors shown here come from a human donor who was the organ donor for an intestinal transplant. Each CDR3 is given with its conserved first and last residue.

TRBJ1-5,TRBV27,CASSLFSGGVEEPQHF
TRBJ2-3,TRBV29-1,CSVAQGARLLDTQYF
TRBJ1-1,TRBV15,CATSRDNSHTEAFF
TRBJ1-5,TRBV4-1,CASSQDRGGGTGMVSNQPQHF
TRBJ2-6,TRBV7-3,CASSFPGSGANVLTF
TRBJ2-5,TRBV5-1,CASSPTGVETQYF
TRBJ1-2,TRBV6-1,CASSKTGAYGYTF
TRBJ2-5,TRBV28,CASSLLYRETTQYF
TRBJ2-3,TRBV2,CASAGLAGGFSTDTQYF
TRBJ2-3,TRBV19,CASANTDTQYF
TRBJ2-1,TRBV5-1,CASSLGLAGVGARSYNEQFF
TRBJ2-2,TRBV10-1,CASSPQLAGAGELFF
TRBJ1-2,TRBV28,CASSLPGGDSIGGYTF
TRBJ1-1,TRBV5-1,CASSSTGGLGGTEAFF
TRBJ2-5,TRBV20-1,CSARGGETQYF
TRBJ1-6,TRBV2,CASSEEISPLHF
TRBJ1-2,TRBV4-1,CASSQVGQGKLYGYTF
TRBJ2-5,TRBV7-9,CASERPQETQYF
TRBJ1-2,TRBV6-4,CASSESGGWGYTF
TRBJ2-5,TRBV7-9,CASSLQTSQYF
TRBJ2-3,TRBV28,CASSFDRGADTQYF
TRBJ1-2,TRBV23-1,CASTNPAEPDRENYGYTF
TRBJ2-2,TRBV13,CASRGKGGKNTGELFF
TRBJ1-6,TRBV19,CASSISGINSPLHF
TRBJ2-2,TRBV10-1,CASSEFTGANTGELFF
TRBJ2-1,TRBV5-4,CASSFWGVYNEQFF
TRBJ1-4,TRBV18,CASSPGRSPTGNEKLFF
TRBJ2-2,TRBV30,CAWSARTGLERQLFF
TRBJ2-2,TRBV27,CASSLRQATGELFF
TRBJ2-3,TRBV15,CATTRDRGTDTQYF
TRBJ1-4,TRBV29-1,CSVVSRAGEKLFF
TRBJ2-1,TRBV18,CASSPLGRDMEQFF
TRBJ1-5,TRBV10-2,CASRRDGGQPQHF
TRBJ1-5,TRBV6-1,CASTAGTGVQPQHF
TRBJ2-1,TRBV6-5,CASRQDRGTYNEQFF
TRBJ1-1,TRBV28,CASSPGGNTEAFF
TRBJ2-3,TRBV6-4,CASSDSNEWLASPDTQYF
TRBJ1-6,TRBV19,CASSLAGQLSSPLHF
TRBJ1-6,TRBV28,CAAGTGGSSSYNSPLHF
TRBJ2-1,TRBV7-2,CASSLGPGGNEQFF
TRBJ2-5,TRBV5-4,CASSPGTTLETQYF
TRBJ1-1,TRBV27,CASSHRGKRNTEAFF
TRBJ1-5,TRBV6-1,CASSVDTIDQPQHF
TRBJ1-2,TRBV10-3,CAISGTGVGYGYTF
TRBJ2-1,TRBV7-8,CASSPRDSPNEQFF
TRBJ1-2,TRBV28,CASSFRGRGHGGYTF
TRBJ2-3,TRBV28,CASAPRGGRDTQYF
TRBJ2-1,TRBV19,CASSIGANNEQFF
TRBJ1-2,TRBV5-4,CASSLGDRGIYGYTF
TRBJ2-5,TRBV19,CASSMWSGQETQYF
TRBJ1-1,TRBV5-6,CASSRGQATEAFF
TRBJ1-5,TRBV7-9,CASSLSGRGQPQHF
TRBJ2-2,TRBV5-4,CASSYDRSNTGELFF
TRBJ2-1,TRBV7-3,CASSNVAGGRNEQFF
TRBJ2-2,TRBV28,CASSLEARVTTGELFF